This T cell receptor (beta chain) derives from a study of regulatory T cells in long-lasting Graves disease. After removal of 8 bases from V and 0 bases from J, the junction contained 20 bases not matched to a gene. Germline V lookup: CDR1 LNHDA, CDR2 SQIVND (reference sequence). CDR3 length: 20 residues. Ten or more counts support this clonotype. HTBI primers from iRepertoire and Arm-PCR of CDR3 regions yielded the TCR beta libraries. TCRdb re-derived calls from the multiplex PCR reads in MiXCR, one entry per CDR3 protein. Of 300,000 to 450,000 distinct CDR3 sequences in the sample, 15% to 17% were seen once. Sample time point: newly diagnosed GD, antithyroid drugs for less than 3 months. PBMCs provided the RNA from which the TCR library was made. The authors diagnosed Graves' disease using American Thyroid Association guidelines.

The clonotype originates from a female donor with Graves disease. The sequenced sample was peripheral blood mononuclear cells (PBMCs), obtained at new diagnosis, from a patient treated with antithyroid drugs. This rearrangement joins TRBV19 to TRBJ2-4, with TRBD2 matching 9 bases. The CDR3 DNA follows: TGTGCCAGTCTGGCTAGCGGGAACAAAACCCCTGAACTAGCCAAAAACATTCAGTACTTC. Amino acids: CASLASGNKTPELAKNIQYF.